The 12 T cell receptor beta chains reported below all come from one sample, sequenced in a study of blood T cell repertoires in COVID-19 (dated by TCRdb to the early 2020s). Libraries were built with the immunoSEQ multiplex PCR assay. TCRdb re-hosts the immuneACCESS table, in-frame sequences only. Its copies lack some clones; in the studies checked, an unresolved V gene accounts for under half of them, and the cause for the rest is not known. Across this sample there are roughly 90,000 clones, with around 87% seen only once. The top ten clones comprise more than 0.85% of the sample. The sample comprised peripheral blood. These receptors were collected from a human donor in a cohort sampled during active COVID-19.

The chain recombines TRBV7-2 with TRBJ2-1; TRBD2 might be the D (7 bases). This CDR3 spans 14 amino acids. Germline CDR1 is SGHTA and CDR2 is FQGNSA. Trimming cost V 4 bases and J 9 bases, with 16 bases left between them. The CDR3 region is CASSSGIGGGEQFF. The CDR3 DNA follows: TGTGCCAGCAGCTCGGGGATAGGGGGGGGTGAGCAGTTCTTC.

This chain joins TRBV6-5 and TRBJ2-3; 8 positions agree with TRBD2. Germline CDR1 and CDR2: MNHEY and SVGAGI. V was pared by 6 bases and J by 3 bases, with 5 bases of the junction left unmatched. This CDR3 has 14 residues. The CDR3 reads CASRASGRTDTQYF. The DNA of the CDR3 is TGTGCCAGCAGGGCCAGCGGGAGAACAGATACGCAGTATTTT.

J is TRBJ1-6 and V is TRBV27; D remains ambiguous. Per germline, CDR1 MNHEY and CDR2 SMNVEV (reference sequence). The V gene lost 2 bases and the J gene lost 7 bases, with 12 bases spanning the gap. The CDR3 length is 15 residues. The CDR3 here is CASSLRPGGNSPLHF. The CDR3 DNA follows: TGTGCCAGCAGTTTAAGACCGGGCGGGAATTCACCCCTCCACTTT.

The chain employs TRBV5-1 and TRBJ2-2; 11 bases map to TRBD2. Trimming at V came to 5 bases and at J to 2 bases, leaving 2 bases not matched to a gene. CDR3 length: 15 residues. From germline, CDR1 is SGHRS and CDR2 YFSETQ. CDR3 nucleotide sequence: TGCGCCAGCAGACTAGCGGGAGCCAACACCGGGGAGCTGTTTTTT. Translation gives CASRLAGANTGELFF.

This rearrangement joins TRBV3-1 (or the pseudogene TRBV3-2) to TRBJ2-1; the match to TRBD2 covers 8 bases. Germline assignment: CDR1 LGHDT and CDR2 YNNKEL (reference sequence). V was clipped by 4 bases and J by 12 bases; unmatched bases: 5. The CDR3 runs 12 residues. The CDR3 is CASSPSGSVQFF. The CDR3 DNA is TGTGCCAGCAGCCCTAGCGGGTCGGTGCAGTTCTTC.

The rearrangement joins TRBV28 to TRBJ1-3, with D tentatively TRBD1 (5 bases). The CDR3 loop spans 17 amino acids. Germline V lookup: CDR1 MDHEN, CDR2 SYDVKM. V gave up 1 base and J gave up 0 bases, with 13 bases separating them. The CDR3 DNA is TGTGCCAGCAGTTTATCAGGGTCCCATTTCTCTGGAAACACCATATATTTT. Amino acids: CASSLSGSHFSGNTIYF.

The chain couples TRBV30 to TRBJ1-6; D is possibly TRBD1 (6 bases). This CDR3 comprises 16 residues. The germline V gene has CDR1 GTSNPN and CDR2 SVGIG (reference sequence). V dropped 2 bases and J dropped 6 bases, with 17 bases sitting between them. CDR3 protein: CAWSTWGQGGNSPLHF. The DNA of the CDR3 is TGTGCCTGGAGTACATGGGGGCAAGGGGGTAATTCACCCCTCCACTTT.

This chain uses TRBV6-6 with TRBJ1-1; a possible D gene is TRBD1 (6 bases). Trimming took off 5 bases at V and 1 base at J, with 14 bases between the two ends. CDR1 is MNHNY and CDR2 is SVGAGI in the germline V gene (reference sequence). The CDR3 runs to 15 residues. The CDR3 DNA follows: TGTGCCAGCAGTGCGGGGGGCACTGCGAACACTGAAGCTTTCTTT. Its translation: CASSAGGTANTEAFF.

J is TRBJ2-1 and V is TRBV7-6, with 9 bases aligning to TRBD2. The CDR3 totals 15 residues. Germline V CDR1 and CDR2: SGHVS, FNYEAQ. With 5 bases clipped from V and 9 bases from J, the junction kept 11 bases outside the gene matches. The chain's CDR3 is CASSPAASGTGEQFF. The DNA for the CDR3 is TGTGCCAGCAGCCCAGCGGCTAGCGGGACGGGTGAGCAGTTCTTC.

About this clone itself: Within the sample, other DNA sequences also encode this same CDR3. V usage is TRBV19 and J usage is TRBJ1-2; TRBD1 agrees at 9 bases. CDR3 length: 13 residues. Germline V CDR1 and CDR2: LNHDA, SQIVND (reference sequence). After removal of 4 bases from V and 6 bases from J, the junction contained 3 bases not matched to a gene. The CDR3 DNA follows: TGTGCCAGTAGTAGGGGACAGGGAAATGGCTACACCTTC. This sequence encodes CASSRGQGNGYTF.

There are a few counts of this clone. The chain is built from TRBV6-5 and TRBJ1-2, with 7 bases matching TRBD1. Trimming took 2 bases from V and 8 from J; bases not matched to a gene: 5. CDR3 length: 13 amino acids. Germline assignment: CDR1 MNHEY and CDR2 SVGAGI. CDR3 nucleotides: TGTGCCAGCAGTTACACCGACAGGGACGGCTACACCTTC. This encodes CASSYTDRDGYTF.

The V and J genes are TRBV20-1 and TRBJ1-1; D unclear. The V gene's germline CDR1 is DFQATT and CDR2 SNEGSKA (reference sequence). This CDR3 region has 10 residues. Trimming removed 6 bases at V and 11 bases at J, with 13 bases between. The CDR3 protein is CSALAFAAFF. For the CDR3, the DNA is TGCAGTGCCCTTGCTTTCGCGGCTTTCTTT.